The 21 T cell receptor beta chains below come from one sample, sequenced in a study of human T cells and chemical hapten exposure. TCRdb re-called the RACE reads through MiXCR, storing one row per CDR3 protein. The table shows some 300,000 distinct CDR3 sequences, with around 5.5% occurring only once. As for time point: pre-sensitization, week 0. The treatment here: therapeutic diphenylcyclopropenone sensitization with weekly scalp DPC. The source was whole blood, collected in connection with sensitization to the hapten diphenylcyclopropenone (DPC). All receptors come from a woman between 18 and 30 years old with alopecia areata. Some clones in this sample may be carry-over from other donors' samples.

This clonotype was observed many times. The chain joins TRBV10-3 to TRBJ2-7, with TRBD1 matching over 11 bases. V trimming: 3 bases; J trimming: 2 bases; junction bases outside the gene matches: 3. This CDR3 spans 15 amino acids. Germline assignment: CDR1 ENHRY and CDR2 SYGVKD. CDR3 loop: CAISEGQGATYEQYF. CDR3 sequence (DNA): TGTGCCATCAGTGAAGGACAGGGGGCCACCTACGAGCAGTACTTC.

The chain employs TRBV11-3 and TRBJ1-2, with D uncertain. Trimming left V 4 bases short and J 6 bases short, with 12 bases between. Germline CDR1 and CDR2: SGHNT and YENEEA. There are 13 residues in the CDR3. CDR3 loop: CASSSQESHGYTF. The CDR3, as DNA: TGTGCCAGCAGCTCCCAAGAATCTCATGGCTACACCTTC. Complete variable domain (other parts from reference TRBV11-3 and TRBJ1-2): EAGVVQSPRYKIIEKKQPVAFWCNPISGHNTLYWYLQNLGQGPELLIRYENEEAVDDSQLPKDRFSAERLKGVDSTLKIQPAELGDSAVYLCASSSQESHGYTFGSGTRLTVV.

This clonotype showed up many times. The chain is built from TRBV9 and TRBJ1-5; D not resolved. Germline CDR1 is SGDLS and CDR2 is YYNGEE. The CDR3 consists of 13 residues. The V end was cut by 3 bases, the J end by 7 bases, with 11 bases between. CDR3 in amino acids: CASSAVGGQPQHF. The CDR3 nucleotides are TGTGCCAGCAGCGCCGTTGGCGGGCAGCCCCAGCATTTT.

J is TRBJ2-5 and V is TRBV5-1; weak D call: TRBD2 (6 bases). The length of the CDR3 is 18 residues. Germline V CDR1 and CDR2: SGHRS, YFSETQ. V was clipped by 0 bases and J by 1 base, with 19 bases between them. This CDR3 is CASSLAWAGPSTQETQYF. The CDR3, as DNA: TGCGCCAGCAGCTTGGCCTGGGCGGGGCCCTCTACCCAAGAGACCCAGTACTTC. Full variable domain (outside the CDR3, taken from reference TRBV5-1 and TRBJ2-5): KAGVTQTPRYLIKTRGQQVTLSCSPISGHRSVSWYQQTPGQGLQFLFEYFSETQRNKGNFPGRFSGRQFSNSRSEMNVSTLELGDSALYLCASSLAWAGPSTQETQYFGPGTRLLVL.

V usage is TRBV6-2 or TRBV6-3 and J usage is TRBJ1-6; tentative D call: TRBD1 (6 bases). Between the trimmed V and J ends, which lost 3 bases and 11 bases, there was a span of 14 bases. Germline loops: CDR1 MNHEY, CDR2 SVGEGT. The CDR3 loop spans 14 amino acids. The CDR3 reads CASSYGVRGTPLHF. CDR3 DNA: TGTGCCAGCAGTTATGGCGTCAGGGGTACACCCCTCCACTTT.

This clonotype was counted between two and nine times. This sequence joins TRBV4-2 and TRBJ1-2; TRBD1 aligns across 8 bases. V shed 1 base, J shed 5 bases, and the junction held 9 bases outside the gene matches. The length of the CDR3 is 16 residues. Germline V gene lookup returns CDR1 LGHNA and CDR2 YNFKEQ. CDR3 sequence: CASSQVSGGQFYGYTF. As DNA, the CDR3 is TGTGCCAGCAGCCAAGTCTCAGGGGGCCAATTTTATGGCTACACCTTC.

This clonotype has ten or more counts. The chain has TRBV24-1 and TRBJ2-3; D is undetermined. Germline CDR1 KGHDR, CDR2 SFDVKD. The CDR3 sequence is 15 residues long. Trimming removed 4 bases at V and 0 bases at J, with 10 bases between. CDR3: CATSDTVSSTDTQYF. In DNA form, the CDR3 reads TGTGCCACCAGTGACACGGTCTCTAGCACAGATACGCAGTATTTT.

This clonotype was seen repeatedly, ten times or more. This sequence joins TRBV6-5 and TRBJ2-5; maybe TRBD1 (5 bases). V lost 5 bases, J lost 5 bases, and 12 bases lay in between. Germline V gene sequence: CDR1 MNHEY, CDR2 SVGAGI. The CDR3 has 13 residues. The CDR3 region has the DNA TGTGCCAGCAGTCCTCCAGGGTTGGAGACCCAGTACTTC. It yields the protein CASSPPGLETQYF.

This clonotype was seen a few times. The chain uses TRBV7-2 and TRBJ1-6, with TRBD1 as a possible D gene (6 bases). This CDR3 comprises 16 residues. Germline lookup yields CDR1 SGHTA and CDR2 FQGNSA. Trimming removed 5 bases from V and 1 base from J, with 12 bases in between. CDR3 DNA: TGTGCCAGCAGCACAGGGTGGTCGTCCTATAATTCACCCCTCCACTTT. It yields the protein CASSTGWSSYNSPLHF.

This clonotype came up a few times. V gene TRBV11-2 combines with J gene TRBJ2-6, with 10 bases that match TRBD1. CDR1 and CDR2 (germline): SGHAT, FQNNGV. V lost 7 bases to trimming and J lost 2 bases; unmatched junction nucleotides: 5. The CDR3 spans 16 residues. The CDR3 coding sequence is TGTGCCAGCACCTCGACAGGGGGCACTGGGGCCAACGTCCTGACTTTC. Translated, it gives CASTSTGGTGANVLTF.

This clonotype was seen ten or more times. This chain joins TRBV24-1 and TRBJ1-1; a weak D match, TRBD1 (6 bases). The CDR3 totals 20 residues. Trimming removed 3 bases from V and 2 bases from J, with 27 bases in between. Germline loops: CDR1 KGHDR, CDR2 SFDVKD. CDR3 sequence: CATSDPTPIRGRSGNTEAFF. The DNA of the CDR3 is TGTGCCACCAGTGATCCTACCCCCATCAGGGGTAGGAGTGGAAACACTGAAGCTTTCTTT.

In this sample, this clonotype turned up many times. The chain couples TRBV4-2 to TRBJ2-1; D remains unclear. Germline CDR1 and CDR2: LGHNA and YNFKEQ. The CDR3 sequence is 14 residues long. V was shortened by 2 bases and J by 7 bases, with 12 bases between the two germline ends. CDR3 sequence (DNA): TGTGCCAGCAGCCAACCTCCCCACCTGAATGAGCAGTTCTTC. Translation gives CASSQPPHLNEQFF.

J is TRBJ1-2 and V is TRBV12-5; 9 bases align to TRBD1. Germline trimming cut 5 bases from V and 4 bases from J; bases unmatched to any gene: 11. CDR3 size: 16 residues. Germline values: CDR1 LGHNT, CDR2 FRNRAP. The CDR3 DNA follows: TGTGCTAGTGGTCGAATCCACCCGACAGGGGGCTATGGCTACACCTTC. This gives the protein CASGRIHPTGGYGYTF.

This clonotype was found a few times. The rearrangement joins TRBV4-3 to TRBJ2-3; TRBD2 matches at 10 bases. This CDR3 spans 19 amino acids. Unmatched junction bases numbered 10, after V lost 0 bases and J lost 1 base. CDR1 and CDR2 (germline): LGHNA, YSLEER. The CDR3 DNA follows: TGCGCCAGCAGCCAAGAATCACGGCCCGGGACTAGCGGCACAGATACGCAGTATTTT. Its translation is CASSQESRPGTSGTDTQYF.

This clonotype has a handful of counts. The chain uses TRBV12-3 or TRBV12-4 and TRBJ1-1, with D perhaps matching TRBD1 (6 bases). The CDR3 totals 15 residues. V was clipped by 3 bases and J by 6 bases, with 17 bases between them. CDR3 sequence: CASSLQGLTGAEAFF. CDR3 in DNA: TGTGCCAGCAGTTTGCAGGGGTTAACGGGGGCTGAAGCTTTCTTT.

There are many counts of this clonotype. This rearrangement joins TRBV4-3 to TRBJ2-2; 10 bases agree with TRBD2. Germline V CDR1 and CDR2: LGHNA, YSLEER. The CDR3 covers 18 residues. Trimming cost V 2 bases and J 0 bases; bases outside gene matches: 6. The CDR3 sequence: CASSQQPSGGANTGELFF. The CDR3 DNA follows: TGCGCCAGCAGCCAACAGCCTAGCGGGGGCGCGAACACCGGGGAGCTGTTTTTT.

The CDR3 is CASGLVLGQGDHEQYF. In DNA form, the CDR3 reads TGTGCTAGTGGTTTGGTACTAGGACAGGGGGACCACGAGCAGTACTTC. The chain joins TRBV12-5 to TRBJ2-7, with 10 bases identical to TRBD1. Germline CDR1 LGHNT, CDR2 FRNRAP. The CDR3 has 16 residues. V lost 0 bases and J lost 5; bases outside the gene matches: 7. Combining the CDR3 with reference TRBV12-5 and TRBJ2-7 gives the whole variable domain DARVTQTPRHKVTEMGQEVTMRCQPILGHNTVFWYRQTMMQGLELLAYFRNRAPLDDSGMPKDRFSAEMPDATLATLKIQPSEPRDSAVYFCASGLVLGQGDHEQYFGPGTRLTVT.

This clonotype was picked up a small number of times. This chain connects TRBV7-9 to TRBJ2-7; 7 bases fit TRBD1. Germline-derived CDR1 and CDR2 are SEHNR and FQNEAQ (reference sequence). V trimming: 5 bases; J trimming: 3 bases; junction bases outside the gene matches: 16. The CDR3 extends over 17 amino acids. The CDR3 region has the DNA TGTGCCAGCAGCCCTCACCCGCTGACAGGGAATGACTACGAGCAGTACTTC. This codes for CASSPHPLTGNDYEQYF. The full variable domain, its missing parts supplied by reference TRBV7-9 and TRBJ2-7, is DTGVSQNPRHKITKRGQNVTFRCDPISEHNRLYWYRQTLGQGPEFLTYFQNEAQLEKSRLLSDRFSAERPKGSFSTLEIQRTEQGDSAMYLCASSPHPLTGNDYEQYFGPGTRLTVT.

This sequence joins TRBV28 and TRBJ2-2; perhaps TRBD1 as D (6 bases). In germline, CDR1 is MDHEN, CDR2 SYDVKM. CDR3 length: 15 residues. The V end was cut by 6 bases, the J end by 4 bases, with 15 bases between. The CDR3 here is CASSPADRATGELFF. The CDR3 nucleotides are TGTGCCAGCAGCCCTGCGGACAGAGCCACCGGGGAGCTGTTTTTT.

The genes are TRBV14 and TRBJ2-3; D gene ambiguous. Germline V CDR1 and CDR2: SGHDN, FVKESK. Trimming cost V 1 base and J 7 bases, with 6 bases left between them. The CDR3 is 12 amino acids. DNA for the CDR3: TGTGCCAGCAGCCAAGGCCGTAATACGCAGTATTTT. Encoded protein: CASSQGRNTQYF.

The gene calls are TRBV3-1 and TRBJ2-3; D may match TRBD1 or TRBD2 (5 bases each). Deletions cut 1 base from V and 3 bases from J, with 14 bases between. This CDR3 has 16 residues. The germline gives CDR1 LGHDT, CDR2 YNNKEL (reference sequence). CDR3 DNA: TGTGCCAGCAGCCAAGTAATCGGGGCAGAGACAGATACGCAGTATTTT. As protein: CASSQVIGAETDTQYF.